Listed here are 4 T cell receptor beta chains from one sample, sequenced in a study of blood T cell repertoires in COVID-19. Sequencing used immunoSEQ multiplex PCR; TCRdb keeps in-frame clones, though not all of them. Among some 260,000 clones, around 88% were seen once, and the ten largest hold more than 1.2%. Sequencing was performed on peripheral blood. These receptor sequences come from an elderly man with acute or convalescent COVID-19.

This chain uses TRBV12-3 or TRBV12-4 with TRBJ2-1; 9 bases are a match to TRBD2. The CDR3 extends over 13 amino acids. Losses at the gene ends were 9 bases for V and 8 bases for J; bases not matched to a gene: 8. The CDR3, as DNA: TGTGCCAGTCAAGCGGGGGGCTTGGATGAGCAGTTCTTC. Translating it yields CASQAGGLDEQFF.

A single count supports this clone. J is TRBJ2-7 and V is TRBV6-2 or TRBV6-3, with 7 nucleotides matching TRBD1. Per germline, CDR1 MNHEY and CDR2 SVGEGT. The trim removed 6 bases at V and 0 bases at J, leaving 8 bases unmatched. The CDR3 is 15 amino acids. The chain's CDR3 is CASSRGQPSSYEQYF. The CDR3 DNA sequence: TGTGCCAGCAGCCGGGGACAGCCGTCCTCCTACGAGCAGTACTTC.

The chain joins TRBV4-2 to TRBJ2-1, with TRBD1 matching over 9 bases. The V and J ends lost 0 bases and 7 bases, in that order; junction bases with no gene match: 7. The CDR3 extends over 16 amino acids. Germline CDR1 is LGHNA and CDR2 is YNFKEQ. CDR3 nucleotide sequence: TGTGCCAGCAGCCAAGACGCCGGGACAGGGTCGAATGAGCAGTTCTTC. Translating gives CASSQDAGTGSNEQFF.

This chain links TRBV7-7 with TRBJ1-5, with D tentatively TRBD1 (6 bases). Between the trimmed V and J ends, which lost 9 bases and 2 bases, there was a span of 20 bases. The CDR3 extends over 16 amino acids. Germline V lookup: CDR1 SSHAT, CDR2 FNYEAQ (reference sequence). CDR3 coding DNA: TGTGCCAGGAACCCCTCAGGGGAACGTGGCAATCAGCCCCAGCATTTT. Its protein is CARNPSGERGNQPQHF.